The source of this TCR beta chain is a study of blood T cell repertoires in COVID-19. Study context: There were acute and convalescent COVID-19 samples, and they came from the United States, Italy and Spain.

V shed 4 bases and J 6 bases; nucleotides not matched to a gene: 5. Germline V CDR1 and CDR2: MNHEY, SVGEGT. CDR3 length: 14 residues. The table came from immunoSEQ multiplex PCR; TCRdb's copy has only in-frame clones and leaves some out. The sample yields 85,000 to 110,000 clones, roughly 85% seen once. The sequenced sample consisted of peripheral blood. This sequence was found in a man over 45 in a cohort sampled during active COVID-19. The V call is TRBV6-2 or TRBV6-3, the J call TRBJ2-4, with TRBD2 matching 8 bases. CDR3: CASSSPSGGNIQYF. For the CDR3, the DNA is TGTGCCAGCAGTTCCCCGAGCGGGGGAAACATTCAGTACTTC.